The subject of this entry is one T cell receptor beta chain. Only in-frame clones appear in the TCRdb table, and some are missing; sequencing was by immunoSEQ multiplex PCR. The sample contains about 82,000 clones, roughly 86% of which appear only once. Germline V CDR1 and CDR2: SGHDT, YYEEEE. V was cut by 4 bases and J by 5 bases, with 9 bases left in between. This CDR3 has 12 amino acids. The data derive from a study of OX40 agonist ivuxolimab in advanced cancers. The sequence derives from an adult with an advanced solid tumor such as melanoma, head and neck, liver or kidney cancer. The V call is TRBV5-6, the J call TRBJ2-5; D gene unclear. The sample consisted of CD4+ or CD8+ T cells sorted from blood, taken in a trial of the OX40 agonist ivuxolimab. The CDR3 loop reads CASSGGGETQYF. The CDR3 nucleotides read TGTGCCAGCAGCGGCGGTGGGGAGACCCAGTACTTC.